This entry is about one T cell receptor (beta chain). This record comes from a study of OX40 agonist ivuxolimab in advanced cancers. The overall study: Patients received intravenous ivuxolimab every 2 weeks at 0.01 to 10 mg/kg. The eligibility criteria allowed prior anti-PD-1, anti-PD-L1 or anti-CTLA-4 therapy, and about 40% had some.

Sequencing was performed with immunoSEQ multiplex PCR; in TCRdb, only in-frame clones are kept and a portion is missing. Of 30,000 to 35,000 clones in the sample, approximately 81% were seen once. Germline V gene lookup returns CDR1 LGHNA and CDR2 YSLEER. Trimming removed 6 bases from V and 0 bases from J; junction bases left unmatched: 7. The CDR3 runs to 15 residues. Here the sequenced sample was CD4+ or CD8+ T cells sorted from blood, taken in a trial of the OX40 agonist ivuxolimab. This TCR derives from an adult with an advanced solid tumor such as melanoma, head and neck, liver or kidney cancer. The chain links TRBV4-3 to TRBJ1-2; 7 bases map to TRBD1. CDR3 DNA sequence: TGCGCCAGCAGACAGGGGATAGGAGCTAACTATGGCTACACCTTC. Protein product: CASRQGIGANYGYTF.